A selection of T cell receptor beta chains follows, all from one sample in a study of T cell repertoires in cytomegalovirus infection. TCRdb independently ran MiXCR on the reads; one entry per CDR3 protein. The table includes almost 550,000 distinct CDR3 sequences, approximately 15% detected once. Sequences were obtained from CD8+ T cells from PBMCs. The receptors originated from a human donor in good health (CMV status not recorded). Some clones in this sample may be carry-over from other donors' samples. CDR3s include the opening cysteine and the closing phenylalanine or tryptophan. Fields, in order: D gene, V gene, J gene, clone size, CDR3 DNA, CDR3 protein. D genes are given only for firm matches. Some rows mark clone size as missing; the rest say once, few, many or name a class of expanded clone.

d_call: .; v_call: TRBV10-1; j_call: TRBJ2-1; clone_size: once; cdr3_nt: TGCGCCAGCAGTGAGGGGTACTACAATGAGCAGTTCTTC; cdr3_aa: CASSEGYYNEQFF
d_call: .; v_call: TRBV7-9; j_call: TRBJ2-5; clone_size: many; cdr3_nt: TGTGCCAGCAGCTTAGCGCCCGAAGAGACCCAGTACTTC; cdr3_aa: CASSLAPEETQYF
d_call: TRBD2; v_call: TRBV7-9; j_call: TRBJ2-7; clone_size: many; cdr3_nt: TGTGCCAGCAGCTCTACTAGCGGGAGTTACGCCTACGAGCAGTACTTC; cdr3_aa: CASSSTSGSYAYEQYF
d_call: .; v_call: TRBV7-2; j_call: TRBJ1-4; clone_size: many; cdr3_nt: TGTGCCAGCAGCCGTCCCGGGACACAAGGGGTGGCAACTAATGAAAAACTGTTTTTT; cdr3_aa: CASSRPGTQGVATNEKLFF
d_call: TRBD2; v_call: TRBV7-9; j_call: TRBJ2-3; clone_size: many; cdr3_nt: TGTGCCAGCAGCTGGGCTAGCGGGAGAGTAGATACGCAGTATTTT; cdr3_aa: CASSWASGRVDTQYF
d_call: .; v_call: TRBV5-4; j_call: TRBJ1-2; clone_size: .; cdr3_nt: TGTGCCAGCAGCCCCGGGACGACTAACTATGGCTACACCTTC; cdr3_aa: CASSPGTTNYGYTF
d_call: TRBD1; v_call: TRBV7-9; j_call: TRBJ1-2; clone_size: .; cdr3_nt: TGTGCCAGCAGGGCAGGGGGCGAACCTGGCTACACCTTC; cdr3_aa: CASRAGGEPGYTF
d_call: TRBD1; v_call: TRBV27; j_call: TRBJ1-4; clone_size: few; cdr3_nt: TGTGCCAGCAGTTTGGGGACAGGGAATGAAAAACTGTTTTTT; cdr3_aa: CASSLGTGNEKLFF
d_call: TRBD1; v_call: TRBV24-1; j_call: TRBJ2-3; clone_size: many; cdr3_nt: TGTGCCACCAGTGATTCCGACAGGGACCCTAGCACAGATACGCAGTATTTT; cdr3_aa: CATSDSDRDPSTDTQYF
d_call: .; v_call: TRBV28; j_call: TRBJ2-7; clone_size: .; cdr3_nt: TGTGCCAGCAGGCTTATTCAGGGAGGCTACGAGCAGTACTTC; cdr3_aa: CASRLIQGGYEQYF
d_call: .; v_call: TRBV7-6; j_call: TRBJ1-1; clone_size: many; cdr3_nt: TGTGCCAGCAGCTCTTCAGTTATAGGGGGTATGAACACTGAAGCTTTCTTT; cdr3_aa: CASSSSVIGGMNTEAFF
d_call: .; v_call: TRBV12-5; j_call: TRBJ1-1; clone_size: many; cdr3_nt: TGTGCTAGTGGTTTGGTAGTTAGTGTCGTTACGGGAGGGCTAGCTGAAGCTTTCTTT; cdr3_aa: CASGLVVSVVTGGLAEAFF
d_call: .; v_call: TRBV6-6; j_call: TRBJ1-1; clone_size: few; cdr3_nt: TGTGCCAGCGAATCGGGGGGAAACACTGAAGCTTTCTTT; cdr3_aa: CASESGGNTEAFF
d_call: TRBD1; v_call: TRBV7-9; j_call: TRBJ1-4; clone_size: many; cdr3_nt: TGTGCCAGCAGCTTAGGGACAGGGAAAAGGGAAAAACTGTTTTTT; cdr3_aa: CASSLGTGKREKLFF
d_call: .; v_call: TRBV15; j_call: TRBJ2-7; clone_size: many; cdr3_nt: TGTGCCACCAGCACCCTTCGCGAGGGAAAGGGCGAGCAGTACTTC; cdr3_aa: CATSTLREGKGEQYF
d_call: TRBD2; v_call: TRBV28; j_call: TRBJ2-1; clone_size: .; cdr3_nt: TGTGCCAGCAGTCCTCTGATAGCGGGACACTCCTACAATGAGCAGTTCTTC; cdr3_aa: CASSPLIAGHSYNEQFF
d_call: .; v_call: TRBV5-4; j_call: TRBJ2-6; clone_size: .; cdr3_nt: TGTGCCAGCAGCCCCCGGACCCGCTCTGGGGCCAACGTCCTGACTTTC; cdr3_aa: CASSPRTRSGANVLTF
d_call: TRBD1; v_call: TRBV2; j_call: TRBJ1-5; clone_size: .; cdr3_nt: TGTGCCAGCAGTTTCCGGGACAGCTCTTATAGCAATCAGCCCCAGCATTTT; cdr3_aa: CASSFRDSSYSNQPQHF
d_call: TRBD1; v_call: TRBV11-2; j_call: TRBJ2-1; clone_size: .; cdr3_nt: TGTGCCAGCATGACAGGGGCGAGCTCCTACAATGAGCAGTTCTTC; cdr3_aa: CASMTGASSYNEQFF
d_call: .; v_call: TRBV20-1; j_call: TRBJ2-5; clone_size: .; cdr3_nt: TGCAGTGCTAGGGTTTCCCAAGAGACCCAGTACTTC; cdr3_aa: CSARVSQETQYF
d_call: .; v_call: TRBV19; j_call: TRBJ1-5; clone_size: .; cdr3_nt: TGTGCCAGTAGTATGAGGCAGATGGCGGGGCCCCAGCATTTT; cdr3_aa: CASSMRQMAGPQHF
d_call: TRBD2; v_call: TRBV2; j_call: TRBJ2-4; clone_size: many; cdr3_nt: TGTGCCAGCAGAAGGGATAGCGGGGGGGTTTTAGACATTCAGTACTTC; cdr3_aa: CASRRDSGGVLDIQYF
d_call: .; v_call: TRBV4-1; j_call: TRBJ2-3; clone_size: many; cdr3_nt: TGCGCCAGCAGCCAAGCCCAGAGGATCACAGATACGCAGTATTTT; cdr3_aa: CASSQAQRITDTQYF
d_call: TRBD2; v_call: TRBV12-3/TRBV12-4; j_call: TRBJ2-3; clone_size: many; cdr3_nt: TGTGCCAGCAGTACCACCTCGGGACTAGCGGGGGGCACAGATACGCAGTATTTT; cdr3_aa: CASSTTSGLAGGTDTQYF
d_call: .; v_call: TRBV12-3/TRBV12-4; j_call: TRBJ2-3; clone_size: .; cdr3_nt: TGTGCCAGCAGTTTAGCGGTCCTCGAGGATACGCAGTATTTT; cdr3_aa: CASSLAVLEDTQYF
d_call: TRBD2; v_call: TRBV2; j_call: TRBJ2-1; clone_size: .; cdr3_nt: TGTGCCAGCAGTCTAACTAGCGGGAAATACAATGAGCAGTTCTTC; cdr3_aa: CASSLTSGKYNEQFF
d_call: .; v_call: TRBV7-9; j_call: TRBJ1-1; clone_size: few; cdr3_nt: TGTGCCAGCAGCCCCCAGGGGCTTGAAGCTTTCTTT; cdr3_aa: CASSPQGLEAFF
d_call: .; v_call: TRBV28; j_call: TRBJ2-5; clone_size: .; cdr3_nt: TGTGCCAGCAGTTTAGTCTCGCAAGAGATCCAGTACTTC; cdr3_aa: CASSLVSQEIQYF
d_call: .; v_call: TRBV7-2; j_call: TRBJ2-4; clone_size: many; cdr3_nt: TGTGCCAGCAGCTTGGCCCTAGCCAAAAACATTCAGTACTTC; cdr3_aa: CASSLALAKNIQYF
d_call: .; v_call: TRBV12-3/TRBV12-4; j_call: TRBJ2-3; clone_size: many; cdr3_nt: TGTGCCAGCAGCATACGGGCCAGGGACATCTATAGTGGGATCACAGATACGCAGTATTTT; cdr3_aa: CASSIRARDIYSGITDTQYF
d_call: .; v_call: TRBV2; j_call: TRBJ2-3; clone_size: .; cdr3_nt: TGTGCCAGCAGTGAAGCGCTTCGGGCTAGCGTCACAGATACGCAGTATTTT; cdr3_aa: CASSEALRASVTDTQYF
d_call: TRBD2; v_call: TRBV28; j_call: TRBJ2-1; clone_size: .; cdr3_nt: TGTGCCAGCAGTAAGACTAGCGGGAGTAACAATGAGCAGTTCTTC; cdr3_aa: CASSKTSGSNNEQFF
d_call: .; v_call: TRBV5-6; j_call: TRBJ2-1; clone_size: few; cdr3_nt: TGTGCCAGCAGCACGGCTGGTGACTATGTGACCAATGAGCAGTTCTTC; cdr3_aa: CASSTAGDYVTNEQFF
d_call: .; v_call: TRBV19; j_call: TRBJ2-2; clone_size: few; cdr3_nt: TGTGCCAGTAGTATCGGCCCCGTGGGCGGGGAGCTGTTTTTT; cdr3_aa: CASSIGPVGGELFF
d_call: TRBD2; v_call: TRBV4-1; j_call: TRBJ2-1; clone_size: .; cdr3_nt: TGTGCCAGCAGCCAAGAGCCACTAGCGGGGGCCAATGAGCAGTTCTTC; cdr3_aa: CASSQEPLAGANEQFF
d_call: .; v_call: TRBV27; j_call: TRBJ1-2; clone_size: few; cdr3_nt: TGTGCCAGCAGTCCCGCTCACAGGGTTAACTATGGCTACACCTTC; cdr3_aa: CASSPAHRVNYGYTF
d_call: TRBD1; v_call: TRBV11-2; j_call: TRBJ2-2; clone_size: .; cdr3_nt: TGTGCCAGCAGCTTATCGGGGACAGGGATAACCGGGGAGCTGTTTTTT; cdr3_aa: CASSLSGTGITGELFF
d_call: .; v_call: TRBV24-1; j_call: TRBJ2-1; clone_size: .; cdr3_nt: TGTGCCACCAGTGATTTTTACAATGAGCAGTTCTTC; cdr3_aa: CATSDFYNEQFF
d_call: .; v_call: TRBV6-6; j_call: TRBJ2-1; clone_size: few; cdr3_nt: TGTGCCAGCACCCCCATAGTCGGCAGGGGGGGAAATGAGCAGTTCTTC; cdr3_aa: CASTPIVGRGGNEQFF
d_call: .; v_call: TRBV2; j_call: TRBJ2-7; clone_size: few; cdr3_nt: TGTGCCAGCAGTGTTTCCAGTTTGGTCGAGCAGTACTTC; cdr3_aa: CASSVSSLVEQYF
d_call: TRBD1; v_call: TRBV6-5; j_call: TRBJ2-3; clone_size: .; cdr3_nt: TGTGCCAGCAGGGACAGGGGGCGGGCAGATACGCAGTATTTT; cdr3_aa: CASRDRGRADTQYF
d_call: .; v_call: TRBV30; j_call: TRBJ1-2; clone_size: .; cdr3_nt: TGTGCCTGGAGTGAGACCTATATGGGCTATGGCTACACCTTC; cdr3_aa: CAWSETYMGYGYTF
d_call: .; v_call: TRBV6-5; j_call: TRBJ2-2; clone_size: few; cdr3_nt: TGTGCCAGCAGTCAAACAGCGAACACCGGGGAGCTGTTTTTT; cdr3_aa: CASSQTANTGELFF
d_call: .; v_call: TRBV15; j_call: TRBJ2-1; clone_size: .; cdr3_nt: TGTGCCACCAGCAACCCGGCGGGGTGGAATGAGCAGTTCTTC; cdr3_aa: CATSNPAGWNEQFF
d_call: .; v_call: TRBV7-9; j_call: TRBJ1-2; clone_size: many; cdr3_nt: TGTGCCAGCAGCTTACCAGGAATTAACTATGGCTACACCTTC; cdr3_aa: CASSLPGINYGYTF
d_call: TRBD1; v_call: TRBV28; j_call: TRBJ2-7; clone_size: many; cdr3_nt: TGTGCCAGCAGTCCCCGGGACAGGCTAATTACCTACGAGCAGTACTTC; cdr3_aa: CASSPRDRLITYEQYF